These T cell receptor beta chains were read from a single sample in a study of PD-L1 blockade in urothelial cancer. Here immunoSEQ multiplex PCR was the method, and the copy in TCRdb shows in-frame clones only, minus some. The sample contains about 87,000 clones, about four fifths of which appear only once. This specimen consisted of PBMCs, obtained around atezolizumab (anti-PD-L1) treatment. Receptor source: a man between 60 and 75 years old with urothelial cancer. Each CDR3 is given with its conserved first and last residue. The order of the fields is clone size, D gene, J gene, V gene, CDR3 protein, CDR3 DNA. A D gene is named only where the DNA matches it firmly. Where a row states a size, it is once, few, many or the class of an expanded clone; other rows omit it.

-,TRBD1,TRBJ2-7,TRBV29-1,CSVGTDYYEQYF,TGCAGCGTCGGGACAGACTACTACGAGCAGTACTTC
-,-,TRBJ1-2,TRBV5-4,CASSPPGQGLGYTF,TGTGCCAGCAGCCCCCCAGGTCAGGGTTTGGGCTACACCTTC
-,-,TRBJ1-5,TRBV19,CASSIRGARGQPQHF,TGTGCCAGTAGTATCCGGGGGGCGCGGGGTCAGCCCCAGCATTTT
-,-,TRBJ1-4,TRBV28,CASSLPDTGNEKLFF,TGTGCCAGCAGTTTACCGGACACCGGCAATGAAAAACTGTTTTTT
-,TRBD2,TRBJ2-7,TRBV6-5,CASRAGPNTYEQYF,TGTGCCAGCAGAGCGGGACCCAACACCTACGAGCAGTACTTC
-,-,TRBJ2-5,TRBV7-2,CASSLVVLPSETQYF,TGTGCCAGCAGCTTAGTGGTACTCCCGTCGGAGACCCAGTACTTC
few,-,TRBJ1-4,TRBV21-1,CASSKRTGNNEKLFF,TGTGCCAGCAGCAAACGCACAGGGAATAATGAAAAACTGTTTTTT
-,TRBD1,TRBJ2-2,TRBV11-3,CASSLADRGLGGELFF,TGTGCCAGCAGCTTAGCCGACAGGGGGCTGGGCGGGGAGCTGTTTTTT
once,-,TRBJ2-1,TRBV19,CASSIYGSRSYNEQFF,TGTGCCAGTAGTATTTATGGTAGCCGCTCCTACAATGAGCAGTTCTTC
-,TRBD1,TRBJ1-4,TRBV15,CATSSRDRGTEKLFF,TGTGCCACCAGCAGCCGGGACAGGGGTACTGAAAAACTGTTTTTT
-,-,TRBJ1-5,TRBV6-5,CASSDGGNQPQHF,TGTGCCAGCAGCGACGGGGGGAATCAGCCCCAGCATTTT
few,-,TRBJ2-7,TRBV7-9,CASSPGGVNYEQYF,TGTGCCAGCAGCCCCGGCGGGGTGAACTACGAGCAGTACTTC
-,-,TRBJ2-7,TRBV2,CASSERTNSYEQYF,TGTGCCAGCAGTGAACGGACTAACTCCTACGAGCAGTACTTC
-,-,TRBJ2-2,TRBV5-8,CASSWNKGVGTGELFF,TGTGCCAGCAGCTGGAACAAGGGGGTCGGCACCGGGGAGCTGTTTTTT
-,-,TRBJ1-1,TRBV7-9,CASSLAAGLVTEAFF,TGTGCCAGCAGCTTAGCGGCAGGGCTTGTCACTGAAGCTTTCTTT
-,-,TRBJ2-1,TRBV7-9,CASSFDSGGGQNEQFF,TGTGCCAGCAGCTTCGACTCTGGGGGAGGACAAAATGAGCAGTTCTTC
-,-,TRBJ2-4,TRBV4-1,CASSQEGTAKNIQYF,TGCGCCAGCAGCCAGGAGGGGACGGCCAAAAACATTCAGTACTTC
once,-,TRBJ1-5,TRBV7-2,CASSLGRSSNQPQHF,TGTGCCAGCAGCTTGGGCAGGTCGTCTAATCAGCCCCAGCATTTT
-,-,TRBJ2-7,TRBV4-3,CASSQGRGSYEQYF,TGCGCCAGCAGCCAAGGCAGGGGCTCGTACGAGCAGTACTTC
-,-,TRBJ1-3,TRBV6-1,CASGGDGNTIYF,TGTGCCAGCGGGGGGGATGGAAACACCATATATTTT
once,TRBD1,TRBJ2-5,TRBV11-3,CASSLGRTGWETQYF,TGTGCCAGCAGCTTAGGCAGGACAGGGTGGGAGACCCAGTACTTC
once,TRBD1,TRBJ1-2,TRBV6-5,CASSYDGQGNGYTF,TGTGCCAGCAGTTACGACGGACAGGGAAATGGCTACACCTTC
-,TRBD2,TRBJ2-3,TRBV5-4,CASSSLGREWTTQYF,TGTGCCAGCAGCTCGCTGGGGAGGGAGTGGACTACGCAGTATTTT
-,-,TRBJ1-2,TRBV18,CASSPGAPGIALYGYTF,TGTGCCAGCTCACCTGGGGCTCCAGGGATCGCGCTCTATGGCTACACCTTC
-,-,TRBJ2-1,TRBV11-1,CASSLDPLSVNEQFF,TGTGCCAGCAGCTTGGACCCCCTTAGCGTCAATGAGCAGTTCTTC
-,TRBD1,TRBJ1-4,TRBV28,CASSTTGGLEKLFF,TGTGCCAGCAGTACTACAGGGGGCCTTGAAAAACTGTTTTTT
-,-,TRBJ2-2,TRBV28,CASSLRRGFTGELFF,TGTGCCAGCAGTTTGCGGCGGGGATTTACCGGGGAGCTGTTTTTT
-,-,TRBJ2-3,TRBV6-5,CASSYEVRGTDTQYF,TGTGCCAGCAGTTACGAGGTCAGGGGTACAGATACGCAGTATTTT
-,-,TRBJ1-1,TRBV30,CAWSPQGNTEAFF,TGTGCCTGGAGCCCACAGGGGAACACTGAAGCTTTCTTT
-,TRBD2,TRBJ2-1,TRBV2,CASRVPGTSVNNEQFF,TGTGCCAGCAGGGTTCCCGGGACTAGCGTTAACAATGAGCAGTTCTTC
-,TRBD2,TRBJ2-2,TRBV4-2,CASSQYLAGGNTGELFF,TGTGCCAGCAGCCAATATCTAGCGGGGGGGAACACCGGGGAGCTGTTTTTT
few,-,TRBJ2-4,TRBV10-2,CASTERGKGIQYF,TGCGCCAGCACCGAAAGGGGGAAAGGGATTCAGTACTTC
-,TRBD1,TRBJ1-1,TRBV7-2,CASSSGQGLKAFF,TGTGCCAGCAGCTCGGGACAGGGTTTGAAAGCTTTCTTT
-,TRBD2,TRBJ2-1,TRBV11-2,CASSLAGRTPYNEQFF,TGTGCCAGCAGCTTAGCCGGGAGGACCCCCTACAATGAGCAGTTCTTC
-,TRBD2,TRBJ2-1,TRBV27,CASGQLAGGNNEQFF,TGTGCCAGCGGACAGCTAGCGGGGGGGAACAATGAGCAGTTCTTC
-,-,TRBJ2-6,TRBV20-1,CSAYWANVLTF,TGCAGTGCTTATTGGGCCAACGTCCTGACTTTC
few,-,TRBJ1-1,TRBV18,CASSPSGALNTEAFF,TGTGCCAGCTCGCCAAGCGGAGCCCTAAACACTGAAGCTTTCTTT
once,TRBD2,TRBJ2-5,TRBV5-4,CASSGGLAGGPGETQYF,TGTGCCAGCAGCGGCGGACTAGCGGGAGGGCCGGGGGAGACCCAGTACTTC
-,-,TRBJ2-2,TRBV7-7,CASSLGAGNTGELFF,TGTGCCAGCAGCTTAGGAGCGGGGAACACCGGGGAGCTGTTTTTT
-,-,TRBJ2-5,TRBV6-5,CASSYRGGWGERTQYF,TGTGCCAGCAGTTACAGGGGGGGCTGGGGCGAGAGGACCCAGTACTTC
-,-,TRBJ2-2,TRBV7-9,CATSAGLGELFF,TGTGCCACCTCCGCAGGGCTTGGGGAGCTGTTTTTT
-,-,TRBJ2-5,TRBV9,CASKQVIQETQYF,TGTGCCAGCAAACAGGTTATCCAAGAGACCCAGTACTTC
-,TRBD1,TRBJ1-2,TRBV19,CASTLRQGGNYGYTF,TGTGCCAGTACTCTCCGACAGGGGGGGAACTATGGCTACACCTTC
-,-,TRBJ1-5,TRBV11-2,CASSLDGTQPQHF,TGTGCCAGCAGCTTAGACGGTACTCAGCCCCAGCATTTT
-,TRBD1,TRBJ2-7,TRBV19,CASSTGTENYEQYF,TGTGCCAGTAGTACCGGGACAGAGAACTACGAGCAGTACTTC